The source of this T cell receptor beta chain is a study of shared clonotypes between healthy human individuals. Free of recent acute infections or vaccinations, the donors were healthy HIV-negative adults. The CDR3 has 16 residues. Germline V gene data show CDR1 as MDHEN and CDR2 as SYDVKM. Trimming at V came to 7 bases and at J to 5 bases, leaving 13 bases not matched to a gene. Findings and limits, study-wide: Limitation of the genetic and exposure-history diversity represented came from the few donors. Clonotype sharing among the donors was expected to vary with sequencing depth.

Concerning this clone itself: Its target is unknown.

Profiling relied on immunoSEQ multiplex PCR, and the TCRdb table lists in-frame clones only, not all of them. The sample lists fewer than 600,000 clones; 70% to 80% were seen once. This sequence originates from a woman aged 40 to 50 in good health. Some clones in this sample may be carry-over from other donors' samples. The specimen was PBMCs. This chain links TRBV28 with TRBJ2-7; 11 positions match TRBD2. The chain's CDR3 is CASIGGGASGRNEQYF. The CDR3 region has the DNA TGTGCCAGCATCGGCGGGGGGGCTAGCGGGAGGAACGAGCAGTACTTC.